Below are 4 T cell receptor beta chains sequenced from a single sample in a study of shared clonotypes between healthy human individuals. Sequenced by immunoSEQ multiplex PCR; TCRdb stores in-frame clones only, minus some. Among roughly 2 million clones, just under 95% were seen once, and the ten largest hold 1.1%. Positive CCR7 selection of CD45RO-negative cells yielded the naive CD8 cells, and terminally differentiated effector memory CD45RA+ cells were excluded. The sample comprised naive CD8+ T cells sorted from blood. Receptors were obtained from a man between 18 and 29 years old in good health.

Comment on this clone: The same CDR3 can be traced to other DNA sequences in this sample. The rearrangement joins TRBV28 to TRBJ2-1; tentatively, D is TRBD2 (6 bases). CDR1 MDHEN and CDR2 SYDVKM come from the germline V gene. This CDR3 has 11 amino acids. Trimming pared 5 bases from V and 9 bases from J, leaving 8 bases between. CDR3 coding DNA: TGTGCCAGCAGTCTGGGGGGTGAGCAGTTCTTC. Translating it yields CASSLGGEQFF.

The chain employs TRBV7-9 and TRBJ2-7; TRBD1 or TRBD2 may be the D gene (5 bases each). Between the trimmed V and J ends, which lost 5 bases and 1 base, there was a span of 21 bases. Germline V gene lookup returns CDR1 SEHNR and CDR2 FQNEAQ (reference sequence). This CDR3 comprises 17 residues. DNA of the CDR3: TGTGCCAGCAGCGGGGACCCGAGGGGCAGGCCTTCCTACGAGCAGTACTTC. Residues: CASSGDPRGRPSYEQYF.

The chain is built from TRBV6-5 and TRBJ2-3; TRBD2 aligns across 14 bases. Germline CDR1 MNHEY, CDR2 SVGAGI. The J segment lost 6 bases and the V segment lost 4 bases, leaving 6 bases of the junction unmatched. The CDR3 totals 16 residues. The CDR3 coding sequence is TGTGCCAGCAGTTGGGGACTAGCGGGGGAAAGGGATACGCAGTATTTT. Protein product: CASSWGLAGERDTQYF.

The chain couples TRBV6-1 to TRBJ1-5, with D possibly TRBD1 on 5 matching bases. CDR3 size: 17 residues. V was cut by 0 bases and J by 7 bases, with 19 bases left in between. Germline CDR1 reads MNHNS; CDR2 reads SASEGT. The DNA of the CDR3 is TGTGCCAGCAGTGAAGCGAGGGGTCGGGGACGGGGGCAGCCCCAGCATTTT. This encodes CASSEARGRGRGQPQHF.